This is a list of T cell receptor beta chains from one sample in a study of T cells in Graves' hyperthyroidism and ophthalmopathy. TCRdb re-derived calls from the multiplex PCR reads in MiXCR, one entry per CDR3 protein. The data contain hundreds of thousands of distinct CDR3 sequences, about 15% of them singletons. Sequenced: blood. All receptors come from a woman younger than 45 with Graves' hyperthyroidism. The CDR3 runs from the conserved cysteine through the conserved F or W. The order of the fields is J gene, V gene, D gene, clone size, CDR3 DNA, CDR3 protein. A D gene is named only where the DNA matches it firmly. Expanded clones are given a class, and other clones once, few, many or no size at all.

TRBJ2-3 TRBV28 TRBD2 many TGTGCCAGCAGTTTATGGACCAGCGGGAGTTCAGATACGCAGTATTTT CASSLWTSGSSDTQYF
TRBJ2-2 TRBV5-1 . many TGCGCCAGCCGTTCAGGGACGAACACCGGGGAGCTGTTTTTT CASRSGTNTGELFF
TRBJ2-5 TRBV18 TRBD2 few TGTGCCAGCTCACCGCCCGGGACTAGGCAGGCAGAGACCCAGTACTTC CASSPPGTRQAETQYF
TRBJ1-5 TRBV28 . many TGTGCCAGCAGTTCCGGGACTCAGCCCCAGCATTTT CASSSGTQPQHF
TRBJ1-4 TRBV3-1 . few TGTGCCAGCAGCCCCGCCCCCGGGGAAAAACTGTTTTTT CASSPAPGEKLFF
TRBJ2-1 TRBV6-4 TRBD2 . TGTGCCAGCAGTGACGGGGGGGAGGGTAGTGAGCAGTTCTTC CASSDGGEGSEQFF
TRBJ1-2 TRBV28 . many TGTGCCAGCAGTTTACTGGGCGGCTATGGCTACACCTTC CASSLLGGYGYTF
TRBJ1-2 TRBV30 . many TGTGCCTGGAGTGCGTTATGGGGCTATGGCTACACCTTC CAWSALWGYGYTF
TRBJ1-1 TRBV5-4 . few TGTGCCAGCAGCTTGGGGTCGAAATACCAGAGCACTGAAGCTTTCTTT CASSLGSKYQSTEAFF
TRBJ1-4 TRBV7-9 . . TGTGCCAGCAGCTTGAGTCTAGGGGCCGGGGAAAAACTGTTTTTT CASSLSLGAGEKLFF
TRBJ1-3 TRBV20-1 . many TGCAGTGCCAGCGGACAGTACCGTCACTCTGGAAACACCATATATTTT CSASGQYRHSGNTIYF
TRBJ1-2 TRBV9 TRBD1 few TGTGCCAGCAGCCCACGGGACAGGGGTGTTGGCTACACCTTC CASSPRDRGVGYTF
TRBJ2-1 TRBV6-2/TRBV6-3 . . TGTGCCAGCAGTTACTTCGGGACGAATGAGCAGTTCTTC CASSYFGTNEQFF
TRBJ2-7 TRBV28 TRBD1 many TGTGCCAGCTGGACAGGGGAGGCCGAGCAGTACTTC CASWTGEAEQYF
TRBJ1-4 TRBV4-3 . . TGCGCCAGCAGCCTCGGGGGGCAGGCCCTTCTCCCCTTGTTTTTT CASSLGGQALLPLFF
TRBJ1-4 TRBV18 TRBD1 few TGTGCCAGCTCACCCTTTCCCGGGACAGGGGCTGAAAAACTGTTTTTT CASSPFPGTGAEKLFF
TRBJ1-4 TRBV2 . many TGTGCCAGCAGTGTCTCGGGATATGAAAAACTGTTTTTT CASSVSGYEKLFF
TRBJ2-5 TRBV29-1 TRBD2 . TGCAGCGTTGAAGATAGCCGACTAGCCGGAGGGGAGACCCAGTACTTC CSVEDSRLAGGETQYF
TRBJ2-1 TRBV12-3/TRBV12-4 . . TGTGCCAGCAGTTTTGAGGGTTCCTACGTCGGGTCCTACAATGAGCAGTTCTTC CASSFEGSYVGSYNEQFF
TRBJ2-2 TRBV12-3/TRBV12-4 TRBD1 . TGTGCCAGCAGCAAGGACAGGTTCACCGGGGAGCTGTTTTTT CASSKDRFTGELFF
TRBJ2-1 TRBV11-2 . many TGTGCCAGCAGCTTAGGGTTCTTTTCCCGGATTCAATACAATGAGCAGTTCTTC CASSLGFFSRIQYNEQFF
TRBJ2-7 TRBV20-1 TRBD2 many TGCAGTGCTAGAGACGTAGCGGGAGGAACCTACGAGCAGTACTTC CSARDVAGGTYEQYF
TRBJ1-4 TRBV7-2 . few TGTGCCAGCAGCTTAGGGGCACGGATTAATGAAAAACTGTTTTTT CASSLGARINEKLFF
TRBJ2-7 TRBV25-1 . many TGTGCCAGCAGTGAGACGCGGGACGGCTACGAGCAGTACTTC CASSETRDGYEQYF
TRBJ2-7 TRBV7-9 TRBD2 few TGTGCCAGCAGCTTATCGGCCGGACTAGCGGGAGATGGATTTTCCTACGAGCAGTACTTC CASSLSAGLAGDGFSYEQYF
TRBJ2-5 TRBV9 . . TGTGCCAGCAGCGCCGGATCCGGGACCCAGTACTTC CASSAGSGTQYF
TRBJ2-1 TRBV6-1 TRBD2 many TGTGCCAGCAGCCCTGGGCTAGCGGGAGAGGGTGGGCAGTTCTTC CASSPGLAGEGGQFF
TRBJ2-1 TRBV18 TRBD2 many TGTGCCAGCTCAACTAGCGGGAGCTATGAGCAGTTCTTC CASSTSGSYEQFF
TRBJ2-7 TRBV6-1 . few TGTGCCAGCAGTTGCAGGCGGGGGCCCTACGAGCAGTACTTC CASSCRRGPYEQYF
TRBJ2-7 TRBV6-1 . many TGTGCCAGCAGTGAAAGGGTAGGCCAAACCTACGAGCAGTACTTC CASSERVGQTYEQYF
TRBJ1-5 TRBV6-1 . many TGTGCCAGCAAGGGTGACCGGGGCAGGGATCAGCCCCAGCATTTT CASKGDRGRDQPQHF
TRBJ2-7 TRBV10-3 TRBD2 many TGTGCCATCAGTGATCCCAAGCGGGGGTCCTACGAGCAGTACTTC CAISDPKRGSYEQYF
TRBJ2-3 TRBV10-3 TRBD1 few TGTGCCATCAGTGAGAGGGGACAGACCACAGATACGCAGTATTTT CAISERGQTTDTQYF
TRBJ2-3 TRBV7-2 . many TGTGCCAGCAGCTTATTTGTAGAGACTACTAGCACAGATACGCAGTATTTT CASSLFVETTSTDTQYF
TRBJ1-1 TRBV4-3 . few TGCACCAGCAGCCAAGATAGGGCAGGGCGGACTGAAGCTTTCTTT CTSSQDRAGRTEAFF
TRBJ2-1 TRBV20-1 TRBD2 many TGCAGTGAGGAGAGCGGGAGGTACAATGAGCAGTTCTTC CSEESGRYNEQFF
TRBJ1-5 TRBV9 . . TGTGCCAGCAGCGTGGGGGGGAGCAATCAGCCCCAGCATTTT CASSVGGSNQPQHF
TRBJ1-1 TRBV5-1 . many TGCGCCAGCAATTCGGGGGCCAGGTCGAACTCTGAAGCTTTCTTT CASNSGARSNSEAFF
TRBJ2-6 TRBV9 . few TGTGCCAGCAGCCCGACAGCAACTCCCTCTGGGGCCAACGTCCTGACTTTC CASSPTATPSGANVLTF
TRBJ2-7 TRBV9 . . TGTGCCAGCAGCCCCCGGCTGGAACCCTACGAGCAGTACTTC CASSPRLEPYEQYF